A selection of T cell receptor beta chains follows, all from one sample in a study of OX40 agonist ivuxolimab in advanced cancers. The repertoire was sequenced with immunoSEQ multiplex PCR; TCRdb's copy has only in-frame clones and lacks some. The sample includes around 150,000 clones, 90% to 95% of them seen just once. The input for sequencing was CD4+ or CD8+ T cells sorted from blood, taken in a trial of the OX40 agonist ivuxolimab. These receptors were obtained from an adult with an advanced solid tumor such as melanoma, head and neck, liver or kidney cancer. Both conserved end residues are part of each CDR3. D genes are given only for firm matches. The size field is filled for only some rows; it gives once, few, many or a size class.

v_gene	abundance	len	d_gene	j_gene	CDR3aa	CDR3nt
TRBV28	.	20	TRBD2	TRBJ2-3	CASSLDRWRASGRDTDTQYF	TGTGCCAGCAGTTTAGACCGGTGGAGAGCGAGCGGGAGAGACACAGATACGCAGTATTTT
TRBV5-1	.	16	TRBD2	TRBJ2-2	CASSLFSGTGAGELFF	TGCGCCAGCAGCTTATTTAGCGGGACGGGAGCCGGGGAGCTGTTTTTT
TRBV7-7	.	15	TRBD2	TRBJ2-5	CASSLGTSRAETQYF	TGTGCTAGCAGCTTAGGGACTAGTCGGGCGGAGACCCAGTACTTC
TRBV6-1	.	13	.	TRBJ1-2	CASSEDGNYGYTF	TGTGCCAGCAGTGAAGACGGTAACTATGGCTACACCTTC
TRBV14	.	14	TRBD2	TRBJ2-1	CASSHVAGLDEQFF	TGTGCCAGCAGCCACGTAGCGGGACTTGATGAGCAGTTCTTC
TRBV5-4	.	15	.	TRBJ2-5	CASSLEGGLMETQYF	TGTGCCAGCAGCTTGGAAGGGGGGTTGATGGAGACCCAGTACTTC
TRBV6-6	.	15	.	TRBJ1-1	CASSYGEGRNTEAFF	TGTGCCAGCAGTTACGGGGAGGGCCGGAACACTGAAGCTTTCTTT
TRBV19	.	14	TRBD1	TRBJ2-7	CASSHDRGFDEQYF	TGTGCCAGTAGTCACGACAGGGGGTTCGACGAGCAGTACTTC
TRBV18	.	16	.	TRBJ2-3	CASSPTGAGGTDTQYF	TGTGCCAGCTCACCCACGGGGGCAGGGGGCACAGATACGCAGTATTTT
TRBV4-1	.	16	.	TRBJ1-3	CASSQEGWGRGNTIYF	TGCGCCAGCAGCCAAGAGGGATGGGGTCGTGGAAACACCATATATTTT
TRBV4-1	.	13	.	TRBJ1-2	CASSQVGNYGYTF	TGCGCCAGCAGCCAAGTCGGAAACTATGGCTACACCTTC
TRBV7-2	.	14	TRBD2	TRBJ2-1	CASSFTSGSGEQFF	TGTGCCAGCAGCTTCACTAGCGGGAGTGGTGAGCAGTTCTTC
TRBV7-9	.	15	.	TRBJ2-7	CASSLAMRGFGEQYF	TGTGCCAGCAGCTTAGCAATGCGGGGTTTCGGCGAGCAGTACTTC
TRBV7-9	.	15	.	TRBJ1-3	CASRGTGSSGNTIYF	TGTGCCAGCAGAGGGACGGGAAGCTCTGGAAACACCATATATTTT
TRBV5-4	.	17	TRBD2	TRBJ2-5	CASRRTSGSDWQETQYF	TGTGCCAGCAGGCGGACTAGCGGGAGTGATTGGCAAGAGACCCAGTACTTC
TRBV6-1	.	15	TRBD2	TRBJ2-7	CASKETSGRVDEQYF	TGTGCCAGCAAGGAGACTAGCGGGAGGGTGGACGAGCAGTACTTC
TRBV11-2	.	15	.	TRBJ2-6	CASSTGLSGANVLTF	TGTGCCAGCAGCACGGGACTTTCTGGGGCCAACGTCCTGACTTTC
TRBV18	few	13	.	TRBJ1-1	CASSPYRSDEAFF	TGTGCCAGCTCACCATATAGGTCGGATGAAGCTTTCTTT
TRBV28	.	15	.	TRBJ2-3	CASLRAGQSTDTQYF	TGTGCCAGCCTACGAGCCGGACAGAGCACAGATACGCAGTATTTT
TRBV14	.	15	TRBD1	TRBJ2-7	CASRKWGQGRNEQYF	TGTGCCAGCAGGAAATGGGGACAGGGGAGGAACGAGCAGTACTTC
TRBV5-1	.	16	TRBD2	TRBJ2-3	CASSGGTSGAADTQYF	TGCGCCAGCAGCGGAGGGACTAGCGGGGCGGCAGATACGCAGTATTTT
TRBV5-4	.	14	.	TRBJ2-2	CASSLEANTGELFF	TGTGCCAGCAGCTTGGAAGCGAACACCGGGGAGCTGTTTTTT
TRBV7-9	.	17	TRBD1	TRBJ1-5	CASSLRRRTGLNQPQHF	TGTGCCAGCAGCCTGCGGCGGCGGACAGGTCTTAATCAGCCCCAGCATTTT
TRBV19	.	14	TRBD1	TRBJ2-7	CASNPTGDLYEQYF	TGTGCCAGTAACCCGACAGGGGACCTATACGAGCAGTACTTC
TRBV5-6	.	12	.	TRBJ2-7	CASSASSYEQYF	TGTGCCAGCAGCGCCTCCTCCTACGAGCAGTACTTC
TRBV30	.	11	.	TRBJ2-7	CAWSTTAEQYF	TGTGCCTGGAGTACGACAGCGGAGCAGTACTTC
TRBV5-1	.	17	TRBD2	TRBJ2-5	CASSPLLTSGRKETQYF	TGCGCCAGCAGCCCCCTCCTTACTAGCGGGAGGAAAGAGACCCAGTACTTC
TRBV5-1	.	15	.	TRBJ1-1	CASSFPRGQNTEAFF	TGCGCCAGCAGCTTTCCCCGGGGGCAAAACACTGAAGCTTTCTTT
TRBV5-1	.	15	.	TRBJ2-7	CASSLEGGPDYEQYF	TGCGCCAGCAGCTTGGAGGGGGGCCCCGACTACGAGCAGTACTTC
TRBV7-3	.	14	.	TRBJ1-1	CASSLNTVNTEAFF	TGTGCCAGCAGCTTAAATACTGTGAACACTGAAGCTTTCTTT
TRBV11-1	.	15	.	TRBJ2-7	CASTPPGVSSYEQYF	TGTGCCAGCACCCCGCCGGGGGTAAGCTCCTACGAGCAGTACTTC
TRBV27	.	17	TRBD1	TRBJ1-5	CASSPRLTGGGNQPQHF	TGTGCCAGCAGTCCTCGACTGACAGGGGGCGGCAATCAGCCCCAGCATTTT